The rows below give T cell receptor beta chains drawn from one sample of a study of CD8+ T cells in alopecia areata. Generated by immunoSEQ multiplex PCR, the TCRdb table keeps only in-frame clones and is missing some. The sample has about 220,000 clones, about three fifths seen once; the top ten hold roughly 1.5%. The specimen comprised CD4+ T cells sorted from blood, sampled at week 4, from a patient treated with tofacitinib. The receptor set was obtained from a human donor with alopecia areata. CDR3s include the opening cysteine and the closing phenylalanine or tryptophan. A D gene is named only where the DNA matches it firmly. Clone sizes are given selectively: once, few, many, or a class where the clone is expanded.

size	V	J	D	DNA	CDR3
NA	TRBV30	TRBJ2-5	TRBD2	TGTGCCTGGAGTGTTGGTATAGGGTTAGCGGGGGGCCCAACCCAGTACTTC	CAWSVGIGLAGGPTQYF
few	TRBV4-1	TRBJ2-1	TRBD1	TGCGCCAGCAGCCAAGGGGACAGAGGAAACAATGAGCAGTTCTTC	CASSQGDRGNNEQFF
NA	TRBV7-2	TRBJ2-1	TRBD2	TGTGCCAGCAGCTTAGCTGGGCGGGGGGACTACAATGAGCAGTTCTTC	CASSLAGRGDYNEQFF
NA	TRBV29-1	TRBJ1-2	NA	TGCAGCGCGAAAGCTATAGGACAGACCTATGGCTACACCTTC	CSAKAIGQTYGYTF
NA	TRBV9	TRBJ2-3	NA	TGTGCCAGCAGCGCCCGACAGCGTTTTGAGGATACGCAGTATTTT	CASSARQRFEDTQYF
NA	TRBV30	TRBJ2-3	TRBD2	TGTGCCTGGAAGGCTTGGGGAGGGACAGATACGCAGTATTTT	CAWKAWGGTDTQYF
NA	TRBV30	TRBJ1-6	NA	TGTGCCTGGACCCGAAGGGGTACGGGATCACCCCTCCACTTT	CAWTRRGTGSPLHF
NA	TRBV7-2	TRBJ2-7	TRBD2	TGTGCCAGCAGCTCCGGGACTAGCTTCGAGCAGTACTTC	CASSSGTSFEQYF
few	TRBV29-1	TRBJ1-1	NA	TGCAGCCTAAGGCTCCGGGGGACTGAAGCTTTCTTT	CSLRLRGTEAFF
NA	TRBV7-2	TRBJ2-1	NA	TGTGCCAGCAGCTTAGATTGGGCTAGTGGCAATGAGCAGTTCTTC	CASSLDWASGNEQFF
few	TRBV6-6	TRBJ2-5	NA	TGTGCCAGCAGTACAGGGCTGGGGTTCCAGTACTTC	CASSTGLGFQYF
NA	TRBV30	TRBJ1-3	NA	TGTGCCTGGAGTGGGGTTGGACGGTCCTCTGGAAACACCATATATTTT	CAWSGVGRSSGNTIYF
NA	TRBV11-2	TRBJ1-6	NA	TGTGCCAGCAGCCTCTTGGGGGGGAATTCACCCCTCCACTTT	CASSLLGGNSPLHF
few	TRBV29-1	TRBJ2-7	NA	TGCAGCCCCGAGAGCGAGCAGTACTTC	CSPESEQYF
NA	TRBV2	TRBJ1-5	TRBD1	TGTGCCAGCAGCAAAGCCGCCGGGACAGGGGATCAGCCCCAGCATTTT	CASSKAAGTGDQPQHF
NA	TRBV2	TRBJ2-2	NA	TGTGCCAGCAGTGAAGGGACTTCCACCGGGGAGCTGTTTTTT	CASSEGTSTGELFF
NA	TRBV19	TRBJ2-2	TRBD1	TGTGCCAGTAACAAGGACAGGGGAGTAGCCGGGGAGCTGTTTTTT	CASNKDRGVAGELFF
NA	TRBV2	TRBJ1-4	NA	TGTGCCAGCAGTGAAAGTCCGACCCGCTTTGTTTCGACTAATGAAAAACTGTTTTTT	CASSESPTRFVSTNEKLFF
NA	TRBV30	TRBJ1-6	NA	TGTGCCTGGAGTGTAAGTGCGGGACAAACTAATTCACCCCTCCACTTT	CAWSVSAGQTNSPLHF
NA	TRBV9	TRBJ2-1	TRBD2	TGTGCCAGCAGCCCACGGGAGGCTCTAGCGGGGGGGAATGAGCAGTTCTTC	CASSPREALAGGNEQFF
NA	TRBV5-5	TRBJ2-2	NA	TGTGCCAGCACCCTGCGCCCTACGAACACCGGGGAGCTGTTTTTT	CASTLRPTNTGELFF
NA	TRBV5-1	TRBJ2-5	NA	TGCGCCAGTACTGGGTCGCAAGAGACCCAGTACTTC	CASTGSQETQYF
NA	TRBV11-2	TRBJ1-6	NA	TGTGCCAGCAGCTCCTCCGGACTTCTCGGGTATTCACCCCTCCACTTT	CASSSSGLLGYSPLHF
NA	TRBV11-2	TRBJ1-2	NA	TGTGCCAGCAGCCTCTCAAACGATAACTATGGCTACACCTTC	CASSLSNDNYGYTF
NA	TRBV30	TRBJ2-1	NA	TGTGCCTGGGGCCAAAGCCCGGGGAATGAGCAGTTCTTC	CAWGQSPGNEQFF
few	TRBV15	TRBJ2-7	NA	TGTGCCACCAGCAGATCGAGAGACACCGAGCAGTACTTC	CATSRSRDTEQYF
NA	TRBV9	TRBJ1-5	NA	TGTGCCGCACCCGAGACAGACAATCAGCCCCAGCATTTT	CAAPETDNQPQHF
NA	TRBV9	TRBJ1-2	NA	TGTGCCAGCAGCTCATGGACGGTCTTGGGCTATGGCTACACCTTC	CASSSWTVLGYGYTF
NA	TRBV15	TRBJ1-2	NA	TGTGCCACCAGCAGGGGGCCGGCAGACCAATATGGCTACACCTTC	CATSRGPADQYGYTF
few	TRBV29-1	TRBJ2-2	NA	TGCAGCGTTGAAGGCCTAGTCGGGGAGCTGTTTTTT	CSVEGLVGELFF
few	TRBV14	TRBJ2-5	NA	TGTGCCAGCAGCCATCTAAGACAGCCTCACCAAGAGACCCAGTACTTC	CASSHLRQPHQETQYF
many	TRBV13	TRBJ1-2	TRBD1	TGTGCCAGCAGCTCCGGACAGGGGCACTATGGCTACACCTTC	CASSSGQGHYGYTF
few	TRBV27	TRBJ1-6	NA	TGTGCCAGCAGTTTAAAGGGGGTTAATTCACCCCTCCACTTT	CASSLKGVNSPLHF
NA	TRBV30	TRBJ1-1	NA	TGTGCCTGGAGTGCCAGCCTGAACACTGAAGCTTCCTTT	CAWSASLNTEASF
NA	TRBV30	TRBJ2-3	TRBD1	TGTGCCTGGAGTTCCCCTAGGGGGCTCGATACGCAGTATTTT	CAWSSPRGLDTQYF
NA	TRBV30	TRBJ1-2	NA	TGTGCCTGGAGTCCTGGACAAATCTATGGCTACACCTTC	CAWSPGQIYGYTF
NA	TRBV19	TRBJ1-2	NA	TGTGCCAGTAGTATAGAAAAAGGGGCCGGCTACACCTTC	CASSIEKGAGYTF
few	TRBV2	TRBJ2-6	NA	TGTGCCAGCAGTGACAGCCCCTCTGGGGCCAACGTCCTGACTTTC	CASSDSPSGANVLTF
NA	TRBV23-1	TRBJ1-2	NA	TGCGCCAGCAGTGCCTCGGGACTCGAAGGCTACACCTTC	CASSASGLEGYTF
NA	TRBV4-3	TRBJ2-2	NA	TGCGCCAGCAGCACCGACTTTAACACCGGGGAGCTGTTTTTT	CASSTDFNTGELFF
NA	TRBV30	TRBJ1-2	TRBD1	TGTGCCTGGAAGAACCAGGACAGGGGGTCCGACTATGGCTACACCTTC	CAWKNQDRGSDYGYTF
NA	TRBV30	TRBJ2-7	NA	TGTGCCTGGTCGGACAACTCCTACGAGCAGTACTTC	CAWSDNSYEQYF
few	TRBV29-1	TRBJ2-5	NA	TGCAGCGTTGAGGGGGTCGAGACCCAGTACTTC	CSVEGVETQYF
few	TRBV30	TRBJ2-1	NA	TGTGCCTGGGACAGAAACAATGAGCAGTTCTTC	CAWDRNNEQFF
NA	TRBV30	TRBJ1-1	NA	TGTGCCTGGGTGCTAATGGGGAACACTGAAGCTTTCTTT	CAWVLMGNTEAFF
NA	TRBV7-6	TRBJ2-3	TRBD2	TGTGCCAGCAGCCGATTAGCGGGACCCACAGATACGCAGTATTTT	CASSRLAGPTDTQYF